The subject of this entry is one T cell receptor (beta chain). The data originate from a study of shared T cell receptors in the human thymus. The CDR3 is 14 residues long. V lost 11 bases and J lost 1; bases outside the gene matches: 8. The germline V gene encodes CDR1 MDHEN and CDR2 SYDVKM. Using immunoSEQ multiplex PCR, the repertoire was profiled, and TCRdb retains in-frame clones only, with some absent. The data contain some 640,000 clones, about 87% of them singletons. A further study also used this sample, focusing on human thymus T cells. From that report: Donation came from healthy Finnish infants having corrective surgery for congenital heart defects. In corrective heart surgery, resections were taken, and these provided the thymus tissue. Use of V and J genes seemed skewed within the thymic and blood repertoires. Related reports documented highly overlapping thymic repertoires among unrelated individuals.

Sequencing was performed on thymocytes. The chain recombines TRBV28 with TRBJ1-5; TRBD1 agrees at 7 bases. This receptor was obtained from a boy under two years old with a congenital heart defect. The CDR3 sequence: CAAGGQPSNQPQHF. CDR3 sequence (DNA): TGTGCCGCAGGGGGACAACCCAGCAATCAGCCCCAGCATTTT. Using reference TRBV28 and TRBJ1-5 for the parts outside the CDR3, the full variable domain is DVKVTQSSRYLVKRTGEKVFLECVQDMDHENMFWYRQDPGLGLRLIYFSYDVKMKEKGDIPEGYSVSREKKERFSLILESASTNQTSMYLCAAGGQPSNQPQHFGDGTRLSIL.